This T cell receptor beta chain was observed in a study of CD8 T cells in Susac syndrome (dated by TCRdb to between 2018 and 2021). Broadly, across the study: Repertoire sequencing was used to test whether CD8+ T cell activation and differentiation in Susac syndrome was antigen driven. Clonality of the CD8+ T cell repertoire was compared between more than 9 healthy donors, approximately 14 Susac syndrome patients and fewer than 16 multiple sclerosis patients.

Remarks on this clonotype: Its antigen target is currently unknown. Nothing much larger sits one base from this clone, and base qualities are not available.

Findings and caveats that apply to the study as a whole: The number of individuals in the TCR sequencing and HLA analysis was recognized as being relatively small.

RNA was extracted using the RNeasy kit, and about 0.5 to 1 microgram was reverse transcribed with random hexamers. The immunoSEQ multiplex PCR assay, covering 54 Vbeta and 13 Jbeta segments, was used to amplify TCR beta CDR3 regions. Bias from PCR amplification was corrected by using a synthetic template baseline for primer optimization and for computational correction. Turning to the authors' computational methods: Reads were assigned to V, D and J genes according to IMGT and analyzed in immunoSEQ Analyzer, with only productive sequences retained. Clonality was calculated as one minus the Shannon entropy normalized by log2 of the number of productive unique sequences. For each patient and control, public and private clones were evaluated within the 100 most prevalent clones. Clones were defined as Susac-specific if absent from the healthy and MS cohorts, from 1052 published viral clones and from other ImmuneACCESS disease sequences. TCRdb reran the public reads through fastp at Q25 and MiXCR, keeping productive beta chains. Rows matching on CDR3 protein sequence are summarized as one entry with the most common DNA and genes. TCRdb, not the authors, supplied the V and J calls. Recorded for this sample are about 130,000 distinct CDR3 sequences; about 90% of them occurred a single time. Of the sample, around 0.24% falls within the top ten clones.

High-throughput TCR beta sequencing profiled peripheral blood CD8+ and CD4+ T cells from healthy donors, Susac syndrome patients and multiple sclerosis patients. The multiple sclerosis controls were treatment-naive patients who had stable or active relapsing-remitting disease and met the revised McDonald criteria. Bulk CD8+ and CD4+ T cells were purified by magnetic negative isolation, whereas CD8+ TEMRA cells were enriched by FACS. Blood was collected in EDTA tubes and processed within 24 hours, with PBMCs isolated through density gradient centrifugation. PBMCs intended for TCR sequencing were frozen in liquid nitrogen and were later thawed in a 37 degrees C water bath. Purity of sorted or isolated CD4+, CD8+ and CD8+ TEMRA cells was at least 90%. V and J are trimmed by 6 bases and 6 bases, and the gene matches miss 10 bases of the junction. The germline V gene encodes CDR1 MNHEY and CDR2 SMNVEV (reference sequence). The CDR3 has 15 amino acids, counting the end cysteine and phenylalanine. Kept here is only the CDR3 DNA, which spans 45 bases and is read in frame from base 1.

Sequencing was performed on CD8+ T cells from PBMCs. This clonotype originated in a human donor with multiple sclerosis. Recombination linked TRBV27 to TRBJ1-1, and 10 junction bases match TRBD1. The CDR3 sequence is CASSSPGTGAPEAFF. The nucleotides are TGTGCCAGCAGCTCACCCGGGACAGGGGCCCCTGAAGCTTTCTTT.